This T cell receptor beta chain was captured in a study of shared clonotypes between healthy human individuals. CDR1 and CDR2 (germline): MNHEY, SVGAGI. V lost 5 bases to trimming and J lost 2 bases; unmatched junction nucleotides: 6. The CDR3 has 14 residues. Sequencing was performed with immunoSEQ multiplex PCR; in TCRdb, only in-frame clones are kept and a portion is missing. The sample contains under 850,000 clones, just under 75% of which appear only once. CD4+ cell separation produced CD45RA+ naive and CD45RA-negative memory subsets. The gene calls are TRBV6-5 and TRBJ2-7, with TRBD2 matching over 7 bases. The clonotype originates from a woman aged 30 to 39 in good health. Sequenced: memory CD4+ T cells sorted from blood. Sample subset: CD45RA-negative fraction. The CDR3 bases are TGTGCCAGCAGTACTAGCGCAACAGCCTACGAGCAGTACTTC. It encodes CASSTSATAYEQYF.